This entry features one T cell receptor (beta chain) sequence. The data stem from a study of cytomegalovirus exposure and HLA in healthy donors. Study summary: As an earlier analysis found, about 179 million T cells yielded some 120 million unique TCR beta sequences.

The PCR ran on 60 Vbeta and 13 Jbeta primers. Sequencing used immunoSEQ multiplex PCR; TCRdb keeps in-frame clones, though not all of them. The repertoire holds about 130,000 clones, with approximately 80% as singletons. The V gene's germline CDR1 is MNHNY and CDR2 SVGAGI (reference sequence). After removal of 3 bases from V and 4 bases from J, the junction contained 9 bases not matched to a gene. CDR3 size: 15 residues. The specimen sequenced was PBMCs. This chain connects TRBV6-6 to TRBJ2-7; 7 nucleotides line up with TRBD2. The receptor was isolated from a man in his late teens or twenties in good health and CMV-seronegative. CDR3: CASSYNKASGYEQYF. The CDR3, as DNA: TGTGCCAGCAGTTATAATAAGGCTAGCGGTTACGAGCAGTACTTC.